This paragraph covers one TCR beta chain sequence. This clonotype came up a few times. Its antigen has not been determined. Per-base qualities were not stored, and no clone one base away is much larger. The study was a case-control design nested within a healthcare worker cohort in London, UK, with weekly nasopharyngeal swab PCR tests and blood sampling. Healthcare workers were recruited between 23 and 31 March 2020, during the week of the UK lockdown, and were followed weekly for up to about 15 weeks. Library generation was performed with 5' RACE. TCRdb records NextSeq 500 as the sequencer. To correct for sequencing error and PCR bias, the TCR library protocol tagged individual cDNA molecules with unique molecular identifiers. Sequencing covered both TCR alpha and beta chains, and within each sample the abundances of alpha and beta sequences were tightly co-correlated. As for how the authors treated the data: Decombinator V4 was used to annotate TCR sequences for V gene, J gene and CDR3. TCRs were defined as expanded if a significant change between any two time points was detected under a Poisson model with p below 0.0001. TCR abundances were normalised to the total number of TCRs sequenced per sample and were expressed as counts per million. TRAV1-2 paired with TRAJ12, TRAJ20 or TRAJ33 defined MAIT TCRs, while TRAV10 paired with TRAJ18 defined iNKT TCRs. A search of VDJdb, accessed on 1 November 2021, was run for TCRs annotated to CMV, EBV and SARS-CoV-2, with TCRs annotated for multiple antigens excluded. TCRdb reran the public reads through fastp at Q25 and MiXCR, keeping productive beta chains. CDR3 protein sequences are deduplicated, and each keeps its most common genes and DNA. In this record, the V and J calls reflect TCRdb's handling and not the investigators' own analysis. The sample includes about 110,000 distinct CDR3 sequences, with about 12% observed a single time. 3% to 3.5% of the sample rests with the top ten.

Counted from cysteine to phenylalanine, this CDR3 has 13 amino acids. Only the CDR3 region is kept as DNA, spanning 39 bases read in frame from base 1. CDR1 and CDR2, looked up from the germline V gene (reference sequence), are DFQATT and SNEGSKA. V and J lose 6 bases and 3 bases, and a span of 12 bases separates them. The data originate from a study of early T cells in non-severe SARS-CoV-2 infection listed by TCRdb under 2021. Study-wide context: TCR sequencing used bulk RNA from unsorted whole blood, so alpha and beta chains could not be paired.

What the study reported, not specific to this receptor: Matching against VDJdb was skewed toward anti-spike CD8 responses, likely underestimated virus-specific expansions, and missed private and CD4 specificities.

The sample taken for sequencing was whole blood. The V and J genes are TRBV20-1 and TRBJ1-5; 6 matching bases give a weak D call of TRBD1. The receptor was derived from an adult who was a healthcare worker with PCR-confirmed SARS-CoV-2 infection or an uninfected control (not recorded which). Read as DNA, the sequence is TGCAGTGCGGCGACAGGTACCAATCAGCCCCAGCATTTT. The resulting protein is CSAATGTNQPQHF.